This passage covers 20 T cell receptor beta chains from one sample sequenced in a study of shared clonotypes between healthy human individuals (dated by TCRdb to about 2020). Library preparation used the immunoSEQ multiplex PCR assay. Sourced from immuneACCESS, this table was stored by TCRdb with only in-frame sequences that have V and J called. A share of the clones is absent; for the studies checked, an unresolved V gene accounts for under half, and the remainder has no known explanation. The sample table shows over 950,000 clones, and approximately 77% are seen once. 0.89% of the sample is taken by the ten largest. What was sequenced was memory CD4+ T cells from PBMCs. The sample's cell subset or site label, in plain terms: CD45RA-negative fraction. The receptor source for this set is a man aged 18 to 30 in good health. Some clones in this sample may be carry-over from other donors' samples.

The chain has TRBV5-4 and TRBJ2-1; 8 bases align to TRBD2. There are 15 residues in the CDR3. V shed 7 bases and J 7 bases; nucleotides not matched to a gene: 13. Germline loops: CDR1 SGHNT, CDR2 YYREEE (reference sequence). The CDR3 nucleotides are TGTGCCAGCCACCGGGGGCGGGAGGCCGGGAATGAGCAGTTCTTC. Translating gives CASHRGREAGNEQFF.

CDR3 in DNA: TGTGCCAGCAGTGATGACAACCCTTCGGCGCAGTATTTT. It specifies CASSDDNPSAQYF. The rearrangement uses TRBV6-4 and TRBJ2-3; D ambiguous. In germline, CDR1 is MRHNA, CDR2 SNTAGT. This CDR3 is 13 amino acids long. The V gene lost 3 bases and the J gene lost 10 bases, with 14 bases spanning the gap.

The chain has TRBV28 and TRBJ1-1, with D uncertain. V lost 6 bases, J lost 0 bases, and 17 bases lay in between. CDR1 is MDHEN, CDR2 SYDVKM, per germline. CDR3 size: 16 residues. CDR3 DNA: TGTGCCAGCAGACCTAGGCCGGGCAGACTGAACACTGAAGCTTTCTTT. It codes for CASRPRPGRLNTEAFF. Together with reference TRBV28 and TRBJ1-1, the CDR3 gives the full variable domain: DVKVTQSSRYLVKRTGEKVFLECVQDMDHENMFWYRQDPGLGLRLIYFSYDVKMKEKGDIPEGYSVSREKKERFSLILESASTNQTSMYLCASRPRPGRLNTEAFFGQGTRLTVV.

This clone was counted many times. This chain links TRBV27 with TRBJ2-3; TRBD2 agrees at 8 bases. Germline V gene sequence: CDR1 MNHEY, CDR2 SMNVEV (reference sequence). The CDR3 length is 14 residues. After removal of 5 bases from V and 3 bases from J, the junction contained 4 bases not matched to a gene. This CDR3 reads CASSTRLATDTQYF. The CDR3 DNA sequence: TGTGCCAGCAGTACCAGACTAGCGACAGATACGCAGTATTTT.

A note on this clone: One end of the junction does not line up with germline, which may come from a read error. The rearrangement joins TRBV18 to TRBJ2-2, with D perhaps matching TRBD2 (5 bases). The length of the CDR3 is 17 residues. Germline V gives CDR1 KGHSH, CDR2 LQKENI. CDR3 amino acids: CASSPAPGDIEHRGAVF. DNA of the CDR3: TGTGCCAGCTCACCAGCGCCAGGAGATATCGAACACCGGGGAGCTGTTTTT.

The J gene is TRBJ1-1, the V gene TRBV28; tentative D call: TRBD1 (6 bases). Germline CDR1 is MDHEN and CDR2 is SYDVKM. CDR3 size: 14 residues. V lost 4 bases and J 6 bases, leaving 15 bases between the germline ends. CDR3 residues: CASSSPDRLAEAFF. The CDR3 DNA is TGTGCCAGCAGTTCCCCGGACAGATTGGCTGAAGCTTTCTTT.

J is TRBJ2-5 and V is TRBV5-1; D is uncertain. Germline lookup yields CDR1 SGHRS and CDR2 YFSETQ. V lost 6 bases, J lost 0 bases, and 15 bases lay in between. The CDR3 covers 15 residues. CDR3 residues: CASTLRAAYQETQYF. The CDR3 bases are TGCGCCAGCACGTTACGGGCCGCCTACCAAGAGACCCAGTACTTC.

The chain carries TRBV21-1 and TRBJ2-5. TRBV21-1 is a pseudogene. This CDR3 spans 13 amino acids. CDR3 DNA sequence: TGTGCCAGCAGCAAAGGGCGTAGGGAGACCCAGTACTTC. Protein sequence: CASSKGRRETQYF.

Ten or more counts support this clone. The V call is TRBV7-8, the J call TRBJ2-7; 8 positions agree with TRBD2. Per germline, CDR1 SGHVS and CDR2 FQNEAQ. The CDR3 extends over 14 amino acids. V lost 9 bases and J lost 2; bases outside the gene matches: 9. CDR3 region: CASRDLAGTYEQYF. CDR3 nucleotide sequence: TGTGCCAGTAGGGATTTAGCGGGAACCTACGAGCAGTACTTC.

The J gene is TRBJ2-2, the V gene TRBV5-4; D is perhaps TRBD1 (6 bases). V lost 3 bases, J lost 3 bases, and 15 bases lay in between. In germline, CDR1 is SGHNT, CDR2 YYREEE (reference sequence). The CDR3 runs 16 residues. The CDR3 reads CASSSPGHRHTGELFF. The DNA for the CDR3 is TGTGCCAGCAGCTCCCCGGGACATCGGCACACCGGGGAGCTGTTTTTT.

This chain connects TRBV30 to TRBJ1-6; D may be TRBD1 (5 bases). The CDR3 length is 12 residues. V was trimmed by 0 bases and J by 15 bases, leaving 12 bases between them. Germline assignment: CDR1 GTSNPN and CDR2 SVGIG (reference sequence). This CDR3 reads CAWSVRAGHLHF. DNA for the CDR3: TGTGCCTGGAGTGTAAGAGCCGGACACCTCCACTTT.

V usage is TRBV28 and J usage is TRBJ1-5, with TRBD1 identical over 10 bases. CDR1 is MDHEN and CDR2 is SYDVKM in the germline V gene. The junction had 14 bases not matched to a gene; V was cut back by 6 bases and J by 6 bases. This CDR3 comprises 17 residues. The CDR3 DNA reads TGTGCCAGCAGACCCATCCCTGGGACAGGGGTGGGTCAGCCCCAGCATTTT. Protein product: CASRPIPGTGVGQPQHF.

CDR3 loop: CASSSSGRSGETQYF. CDR3 bases: TGTGCCAGCAGTTCTAGCGGGAGATCGGGAGAGACCCAGTACTTC. This chain connects TRBV11-3 to TRBJ2-5, with TRBD2 matching 10 bases. The V segment lost 6 bases and the J segment 4 bases; nucleotides outside the gene matches: 8. Germline-derived CDR1 and CDR2 are SGHNT and YENEEA. The CDR3 loop spans 15 amino acids.

Regarding this clone: The sample contains more than one DNA sequence encoding this CDR3. The V gene is TRBV2, the J gene TRBJ2-7, with a possible D match to TRBD1 (5 bases). The CDR3 is made up of 12 amino acids. V gave up 5 bases and J gave up 3 bases, with 8 bases separating them. The germline gives CDR1 SNHLY, CDR2 FYNNEI. The CDR3 loop reads CASSRDSYEQYF. In DNA form, the CDR3 reads TGTGCCAGCAGTCGAGACAGCTACGAGCAGTACTTC.

The chain has TRBV27 and TRBJ2-6; the match to TRBD2 covers 9 bases. V lost 1 base to trimming and J lost 1 base; unmatched junction nucleotides: 11. This CDR3 is built from 20 residues. From germline, CDR1 is MNHEY and CDR2 SMNVEV (reference sequence). The chain's CDR3 is CASSLFAAGLAPSGANVLTF. CDR3 nucleotides: TGTGCCAGCAGTTTATTCGCAGCCGGACTAGCGCCGTCTGGGGCCAACGTCCTGACTTTC.

V usage is TRBV5-1 and J usage is TRBJ2-1; weak D call: TRBD2 (8 bases). The CDR3 consists of 16 residues. The germline V and J ends were trimmed by 4 bases and 6 bases, with 20 bases remaining between them. Germline V gene data show CDR1 as SGHRS and CDR2 as YFSETQ. The CDR3 spells CASSPGGTATSNEQFF. The CDR3, as DNA: TGCGCCAGCAGCCCGGGGGGGACAGCTACCTCCAATGAGCAGTTCTTC. Full variable domain (missing parts from reference TRBV5-1 and TRBJ2-1): KAGVTQTPRYLIKTRGQQVTLSCSPISGHRSVSWYQQTPGQGLQFLFEYFSETQRNKGNFPGRFSGRQFSNSRSEMNVSTLELGDSALYLCASSPGGTATSNEQFFGPGTRLTVL.

CDR3 sequence: CASSQDRGQGYEQYF. Written as DNA, the CDR3 is TGTGCCAGCAGCCAAGATAGAGGGCAGGGCTACGAGCAGTACTTC. J is TRBJ2-7 and V is TRBV14; the D call may be TRBD1 or TRBD2 (5 bases each). CDR3 length equals 15 residues. In germline, CDR1 is SGHDN, CDR2 FVKESK. V shed 0 bases and J shed 3 bases, with 12 bases lying between them. The full variable domain, with the rest looked up from reference TRBV14 and TRBJ2-7, is EAGVTQFPSHSVIEKGQTVTLRCDPISGHDNLYWYRRVMGKEIKFLLHFVKESKQDESGMPNNRFLAERTGGTYSTLKVQPAELEDSGVYFCASSQDRGQGYEQYFGPGTRLTVT.

The V gene is TRBV7-9, the J gene TRBJ2-5, with 7 bases that match TRBD2. CDR1 SEHNR and CDR2 FQNEAQ come from the germline V gene (reference sequence). This CDR3 region has 16 residues. Trimming removed 6 bases from V and 6 bases from J; junction bases left unmatched: 16. This CDR3 is CASSLLRGAGDKTQYF. The CDR3 nucleotides read TGTGCCAGCAGTCTACTTAGAGGGGCGGGAGACAAGACCCAGTACTTC.

Points on this clone: The sample carries other DNA sequences with the same CDR3. The rearrangement joins TRBV29-1 to TRBJ1-4; D unresolved. Looked up from germline, CDR1 is SQVTM and CDR2 is ANQGSEA. The CDR3 sequence is 12 residues long. V lost 4 bases and J lost 0, with 3 bases in between. The CDR3 DNA follows: TGCAGCGTTGGTGCAACTAATGAAAAACTGTTTTTT. Its translation is CSVGATNEKLFF.

The rearrangement joins TRBV28 to TRBJ1-4; D perhaps matches TRBD1 (5 bases). Looked up from germline, CDR1 is MDHEN and CDR2 is SYDVKM. This CDR3 is built from 15 residues. Trimming left V 3 bases short and J 10 bases short, with 18 bases between. The CDR3 here is CASSFSGITRGKLFF. As DNA, the CDR3 is TGTGCCAGCAGTTTCTCCGGGATTACAAGGGGAAAACTGTTTTTT.